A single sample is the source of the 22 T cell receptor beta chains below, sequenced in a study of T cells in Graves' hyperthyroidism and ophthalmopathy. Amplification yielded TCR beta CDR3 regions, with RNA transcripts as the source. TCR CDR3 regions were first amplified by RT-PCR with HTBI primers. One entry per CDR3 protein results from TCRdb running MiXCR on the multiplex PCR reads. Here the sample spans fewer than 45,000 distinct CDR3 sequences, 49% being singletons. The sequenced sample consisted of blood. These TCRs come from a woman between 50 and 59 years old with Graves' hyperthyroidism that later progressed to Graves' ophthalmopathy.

The CDR3 DNA follows: TGCAGCGTTGATCGGCAAAGTCTGATGGAGACCACAGATACGCAGTATTTT. Its translation: CSVDRQSLMETTDTQYF. V usage is TRBV29-1 and J usage is TRBJ2-3; D not certain. Germline lookup yields CDR1 SQVTM and CDR2 ANQGSEA. The V end lost 3 bases, the J end lost 2 bases, and 21 bases lay between the germline ends. The CDR3 length is 17 residues.

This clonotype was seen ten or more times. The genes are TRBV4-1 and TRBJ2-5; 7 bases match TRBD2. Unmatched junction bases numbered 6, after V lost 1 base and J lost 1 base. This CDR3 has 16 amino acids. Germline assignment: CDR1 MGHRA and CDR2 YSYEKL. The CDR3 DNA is TGCGCCAGCAGCCAAGCAGCGCGGGGGATCCAAGAGACCCAGTACTTC. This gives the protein CASSQAARGIQETQYF.

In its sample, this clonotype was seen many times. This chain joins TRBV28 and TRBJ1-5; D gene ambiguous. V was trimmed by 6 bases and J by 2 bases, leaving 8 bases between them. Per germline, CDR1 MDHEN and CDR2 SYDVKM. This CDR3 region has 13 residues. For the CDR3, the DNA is TGTGCCAGCAGCCGGCAGGGCAATCAGCCCCAGCATTTT. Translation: CASSRQGNQPQHF. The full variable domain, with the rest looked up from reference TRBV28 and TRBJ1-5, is DVKVTQSSRYLVKRTGEKVFLECVQDMDHENMFWYRQDPGLGLRLIYFSYDVKMKEKGDIPEGYSVSREKKERFSLILESASTNQTSMYLCASSRQGNQPQHFGDGTRLSIL.

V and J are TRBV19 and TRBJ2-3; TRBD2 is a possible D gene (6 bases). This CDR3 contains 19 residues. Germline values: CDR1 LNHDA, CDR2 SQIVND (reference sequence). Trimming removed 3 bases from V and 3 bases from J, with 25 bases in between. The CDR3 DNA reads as TGTGCCAGTAGTATCCCTTTCCGGACTACTGATAGCGAGACAGATACGCAGTATTTT. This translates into CASSIPFRTTDSETDTQYF.

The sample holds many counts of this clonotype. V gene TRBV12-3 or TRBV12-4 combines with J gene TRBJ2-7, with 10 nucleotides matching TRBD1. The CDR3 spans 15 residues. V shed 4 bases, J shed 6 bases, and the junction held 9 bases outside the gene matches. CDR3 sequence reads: CASSSRTGGMGEQYF. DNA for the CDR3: TGTGCCAGCAGTTCCCGGACAGGGGGTATGGGCGAGCAGTACTTC.

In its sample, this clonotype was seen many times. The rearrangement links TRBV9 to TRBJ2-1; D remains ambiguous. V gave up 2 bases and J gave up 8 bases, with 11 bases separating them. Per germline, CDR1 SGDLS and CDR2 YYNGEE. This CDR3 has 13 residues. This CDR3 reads CASSVSLRHEQFF. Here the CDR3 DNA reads TGTGCCAGCAGCGTGAGCCTTCGTCATGAGCAGTTCTTC.

The CDR3 spells CASSRSGRSYEQYF. Written as DNA, the CDR3 is TGTGCCAGCAGCCGTAGCGGGAGATCTTACGAGCAGTACTTC. This rearrangement joins TRBV5-4 to TRBJ2-7; 9 positions agree with TRBD2. Germline V gives CDR1 SGHNT, CDR2 YYREEE (reference sequence). With 4 bases clipped from V and 4 bases from J, the junction kept 6 bases outside the gene matches. The CDR3 covers 14 residues. Filled out from reference TRBV5-4 and TRBJ2-7, the complete variable domain reads ETGVTQSPTHLIKTRGQQVTLRCSSQSGHNTVSWYQQALGQGPQFIFQYYREEENGRGNFPPRFSGLQFPNYSSELNVNALELDDSALYLCASSRSGRSYEQYFGPGTRLTVT.

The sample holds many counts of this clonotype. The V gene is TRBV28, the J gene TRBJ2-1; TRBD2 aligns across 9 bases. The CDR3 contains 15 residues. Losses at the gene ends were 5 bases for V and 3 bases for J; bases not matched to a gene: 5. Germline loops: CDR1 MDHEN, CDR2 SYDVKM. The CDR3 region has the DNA TGTGCCAGCAGTGACCTTAGCGGGAGCTACAATGAGCAGTTCTTC. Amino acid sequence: CASSDLSGSYNEQFF.

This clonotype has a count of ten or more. CDR3 sequence reads: CASSESPGGNPEAFF. In nucleotides, the CDR3 is TGTGCCAGCAGCGAATCCCCAGGGGGCAATCCCGAAGCTTTCTTT. The rearrangement uses TRBV9 and TRBJ1-1, with 8 bases fitting TRBD1. The junction had 12 bases not matched to a gene; V was cut back by 3 bases and J by 8 bases. This CDR3 is 15 amino acids long. Looked up from germline, CDR1 is SGDLS and CDR2 is YYNGEE.

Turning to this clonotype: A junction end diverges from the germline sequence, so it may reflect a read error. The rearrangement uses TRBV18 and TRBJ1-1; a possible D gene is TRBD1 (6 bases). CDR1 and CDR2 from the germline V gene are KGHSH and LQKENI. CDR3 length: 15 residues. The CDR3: CASSPGGPVNTETFF. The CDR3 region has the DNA TGTGCCAGCTCACCAGGGGGGCCTGTGAACACTGAAACTTTCTTT.

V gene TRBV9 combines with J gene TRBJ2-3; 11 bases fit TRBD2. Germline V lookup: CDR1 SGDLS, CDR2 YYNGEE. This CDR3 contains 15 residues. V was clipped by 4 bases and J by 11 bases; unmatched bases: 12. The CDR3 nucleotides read TGTGCCAGCAGCAAGAGACTAGCGGGGAACAATGAGCAGTATTTT. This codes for CASSKRLAGNNEQYF.

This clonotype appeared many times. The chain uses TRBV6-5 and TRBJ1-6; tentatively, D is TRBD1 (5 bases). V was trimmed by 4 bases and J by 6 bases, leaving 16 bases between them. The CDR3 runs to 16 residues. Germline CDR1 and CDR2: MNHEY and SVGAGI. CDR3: CASSFSGGFGNSPLHF. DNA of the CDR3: TGTGCCAGCAGTTTCAGCGGGGGGTTTGGTAATTCACCCCTCCACTTT.

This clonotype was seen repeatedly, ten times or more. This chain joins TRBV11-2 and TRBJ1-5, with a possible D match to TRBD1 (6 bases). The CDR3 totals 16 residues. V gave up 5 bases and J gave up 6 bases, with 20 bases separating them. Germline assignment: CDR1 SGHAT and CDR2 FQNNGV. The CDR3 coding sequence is TGTGCCAGCAGCCAGTTCTTGGGGGGCGGGGGTCAGCCCCAGCATTTT. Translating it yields CASSQFLGGGGQPQHF.

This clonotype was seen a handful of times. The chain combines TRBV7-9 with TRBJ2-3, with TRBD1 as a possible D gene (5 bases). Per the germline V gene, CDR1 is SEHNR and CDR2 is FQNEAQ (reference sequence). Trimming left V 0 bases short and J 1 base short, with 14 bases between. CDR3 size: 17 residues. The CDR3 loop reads CASSLAVGVWGTDTQYF. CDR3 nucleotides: TGTGCCAGCAGCTTAGCCGTAGGGGTTTGGGGCACAGATACGCAGTATTTT.

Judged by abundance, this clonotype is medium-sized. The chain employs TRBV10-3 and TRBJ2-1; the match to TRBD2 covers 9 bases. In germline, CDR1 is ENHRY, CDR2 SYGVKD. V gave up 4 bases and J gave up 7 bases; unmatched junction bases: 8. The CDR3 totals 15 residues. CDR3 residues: CAISAGAGGPNEQFF. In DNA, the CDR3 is TGTGCCATCAGTGCAGGGGCGGGAGGGCCTAATGAGCAGTTCTTC.

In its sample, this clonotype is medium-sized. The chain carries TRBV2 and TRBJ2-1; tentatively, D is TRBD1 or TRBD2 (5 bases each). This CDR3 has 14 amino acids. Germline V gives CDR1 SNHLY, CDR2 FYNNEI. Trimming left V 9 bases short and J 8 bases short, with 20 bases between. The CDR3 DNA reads TGTGCCAGTCATCCGTCAGGGAGTACGTATGAGCAGTTCTTC. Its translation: CASHPSGSTYEQFF.

CDR3 bases: TGTGCCAGCAGCAGACAGGGTGGGGTCAATGAGCATTTT. Encoded protein: CASSRQGGVNEHF. The chain has TRBV12-3 or TRBV12-4 and TRBJ1-5; 7 nucleotides align to TRBD1. This CDR3 is 13 amino acids long. Unmatched junction bases numbered 13, after V lost 6 bases and J lost 14 bases.

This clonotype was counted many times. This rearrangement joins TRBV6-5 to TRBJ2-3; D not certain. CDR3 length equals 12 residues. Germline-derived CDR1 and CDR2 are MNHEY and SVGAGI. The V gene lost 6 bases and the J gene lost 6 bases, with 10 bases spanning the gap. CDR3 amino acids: CASSRPPDTQYF. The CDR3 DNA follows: TGTGCCAGCAGCCGACCCCCGGATACGCAGTATTTT.

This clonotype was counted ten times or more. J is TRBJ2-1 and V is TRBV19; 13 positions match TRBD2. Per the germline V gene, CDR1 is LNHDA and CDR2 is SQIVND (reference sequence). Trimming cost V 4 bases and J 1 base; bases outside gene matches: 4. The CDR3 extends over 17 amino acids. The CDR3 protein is CASSSLTSGRSYNEQFF. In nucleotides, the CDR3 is TGTGCCAGTAGTAGCTTGACTAGCGGGAGGTCCTACAATGAGCAGTTCTTC.

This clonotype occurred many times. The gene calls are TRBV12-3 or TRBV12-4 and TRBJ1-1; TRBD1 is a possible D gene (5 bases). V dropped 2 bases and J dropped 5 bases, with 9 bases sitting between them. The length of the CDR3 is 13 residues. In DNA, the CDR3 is TGTGCCAGCAGTTTATTCAGGGAGACTGAAGCTTTCTTT. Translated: CASSLFRETEAFF.

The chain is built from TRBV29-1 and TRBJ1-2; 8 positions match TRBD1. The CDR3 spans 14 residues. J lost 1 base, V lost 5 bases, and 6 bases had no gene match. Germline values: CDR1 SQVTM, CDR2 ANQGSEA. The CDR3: CSVKGTGVNYGYTF. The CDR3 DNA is TGCAGCGTTAAAGGGACAGGAGTTAACTATGGCTACACCTTC.

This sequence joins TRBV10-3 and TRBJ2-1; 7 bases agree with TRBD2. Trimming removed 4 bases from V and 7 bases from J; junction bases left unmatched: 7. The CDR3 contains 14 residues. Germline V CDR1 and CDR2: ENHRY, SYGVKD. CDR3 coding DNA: TGTGCCATCAGTGGCGGCAGGCGGGAGAATGAGCAGTTCTTC. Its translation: CAISGGRRENEQFF.